A selection of T cell receptor beta chains follows, all from one sample in a study of identifying expanded T cells in peripheral blood. Clones were sequenced by immunoSEQ multiplex PCR, and TCRdb holds only the in-frame ones, with some missing. The sample contains approximately 110,000 clones, around 89% of which appear only once. Sequencing was done on a sample of blood. All receptors come from a person between 18 and 70 years old in good health. CDR3s include the opening cysteine and the closing phenylalanine or tryptophan. D genes are given only for firm matches.

>TRBV6-1|15|TRBD1
CASSAKGQGNSEAFF
>TRBV7-2|14|.
CASSPGLRTDTQYF
>TRBV6-5|16|.
CASSYGLRLQGEGQYF
>TRBV11-2|15|TRBD2
CASTAVSGGANEQYF
>TRBV25-1|14|.
CASTDSTVNTEAFF
>TRBV4-1|22|.
CASSQASLRSQGLLGRQETQYF
>TRBV6-5|14|.
CASSARDQTYEQYF
>TRBV28|16|.
CASSLSPGAAYNEQFF
>TRBV6-1|13|.
CASAGLLANVLTF
>TRBV7-2|15|.
CASSLMGGAVRTQYF
>TRBV6-6|14|.
CASSYRPAGNTIYF
>TRBV5-6|19|.
CASSLYESGAAGRQETQYF
>TRBV21-1|18|.
CASSKLRGRTPSGETQYF
>TRBV28|15|.
CASSLPPAENTEAFF
>TRBV6-4|15|.
CASSYNTVGGGSAFF
>TRBV2|13|.
CASRETSGNTIYF
>TRBV27|13|TRBD1
CASSMRPGTGEYF
>TRBV7-2|15|TRBD1
CASRLFGTDNQPQHF
>TRBV6-6|13|.
CASSLIPGNTIYF
>TRBV10-1|15|TRBD2
CASNGLAGGPHGQFF
>TRBV29-1|12|TRBD1
CSVRQGRDEAFF
>TRBV18|15|TRBD1
CASSPPGQGRNEQFF
>TRBV7-9|14|.
CASSLGGVRGTQYF
>TRBV4-1|12|.
CASSQGESQAFF
>TRBV27|15|TRBD1
CASSDIQGARETQYF
>TRBV4-2|17|.
CASSQDLGSSYNSPLHF
>TRBV7-9|16|TRBD2
CASSQELAGEVDTQYF
>TRBV6-6|14|.
CASSFSRVNYGYTF
>TRBV11-2|16|.
CASSFLESSLSYEQYF
>TRBV6-5|14|.
CASSRQTGRETQYF
>TRBV7-2|15|TRBD1
CASSPPDRVGYEQYF
>TRBV6-5|15|TRBD1
CASSFSGTEMYEQYF
>TRBV19|15|.
CASSSGYPSTDTQYF
>TRBV28|15|.
CASSLEPGAGEKLFF
>TRBV4-3|15|TRBD1
CASSPTGQEGDTQYF
>TRBV2|17|TRBD2
CASSGLAGAPSYNEQFF
>TRBV13|14|TRBD1
CASSTPGGAYGYTF
>TRBV16|15|TRBD1
CASSQSDRGNQPQHF
>TRBV6-5|16|TRBD1
CASSYGRDRGIYGYTF
>TRBV10-3|15|TRBD2
CAIRSGGAGANVLTF
>TRBV29-1|12|.
CSVGRYNEKLFF
>TRBV9|15|.
CASSVDSSRNYGYTF
>TRBV5-1|15|.
CASSPPTALSYEQYF
>TRBV4-3|17|TRBD1
CASSQGETGFGANVLTF
>TRBV6-5|13|.
CASSYRISYEQYF
>TRBV7-2|16|.
CASSRRPDSYNSPLHF
>TRBV4-3|16|TRBD2
CASSRRSGGRTDTQYF
>TRBV7-2|14|.
CASSQRRLTDTQYF
>TRBV4-1|15|TRBD2
CASSQSLAGGREQFF
>TRBV27|13|.
CASSSWAQGKAFF
>TRBV5-4|18|TRBD2
CASSSASGGPYSYNEQFF